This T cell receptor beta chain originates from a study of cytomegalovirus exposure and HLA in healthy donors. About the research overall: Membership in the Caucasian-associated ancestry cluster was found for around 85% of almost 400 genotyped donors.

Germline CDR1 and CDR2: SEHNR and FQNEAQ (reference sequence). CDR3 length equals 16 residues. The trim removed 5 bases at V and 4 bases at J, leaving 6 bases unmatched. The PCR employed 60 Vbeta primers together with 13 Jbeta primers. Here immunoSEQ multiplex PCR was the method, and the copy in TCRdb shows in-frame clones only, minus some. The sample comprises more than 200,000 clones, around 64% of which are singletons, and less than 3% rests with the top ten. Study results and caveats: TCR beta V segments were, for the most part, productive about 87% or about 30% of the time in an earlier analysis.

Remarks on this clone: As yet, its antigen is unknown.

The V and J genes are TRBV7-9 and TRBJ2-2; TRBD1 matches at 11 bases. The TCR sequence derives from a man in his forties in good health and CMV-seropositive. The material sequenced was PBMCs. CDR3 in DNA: TGTGCCAGCAGCGGCCGGGACAGGGGGTTCACCGGGGAGCTGTTTTTT. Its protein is CASSGRDRGFTGELFF.